Each of the 26 T cell receptor beta chains below was sequenced from the same sample in a study of response to subunit inactivated influenza vaccine. Each CDR3 protein is one row after TCRdb ran MiXCR on the RT-PCR reads. This table holds under 200,000 distinct CDR3 sequences, roughly 12% found once. The sample was also reused in another study, on T cells expressing NK-cell markers. That publication notes: The TCR beta cDNA came from 5'RACE template switching with UMIs.

The sample here was CD8+ T cells sorted from PBMCs, taken 12 days after vaccination. The origin of the receptors is a man over 45 who received an inactivated influenza vaccine.

V usage is TRBV7-9 and J usage is TRBJ2-1; 10 positions agree with TRBD2. V was pared by 6 bases and J by 2 bases, with 4 bases of the junction left unmatched. CDR3 length equals 15 residues. CDR1 is SEHNR and CDR2 is FQNEAQ in the germline V gene (reference sequence). CDR3 sequence reads: CASRSGGVTYNEQFF. The CDR3 bases are TGTGCCAGCAGGAGCGGGGGGGTAACCTACAATGAGCAGTTCTTC.

The V and J genes are TRBV25-1 and TRBJ2-5; no clear D. The V gene's germline CDR1 is MGHDK and CDR2 SYGVNS. V lost 2 bases, J lost 3 bases, and 1 base lay in between. The CDR3 has 11 amino acids. The CDR3 spells CASSEEETQYF. The CDR3, as DNA: TGTGCCAGCAGTGAAGAAGAGACCCAGTACTTC.

The chain carries TRBV5-8 and TRBJ1-2; no clear D. The germline CDR1 and CDR2 sequences are SGHTS and YDEGEE. Trimming shortened V by 0 bases and J by 4 bases, and 16 bases separated the two germline ends. There are 16 residues in the CDR3. The CDR3 DNA is TGTGCCAGCAGCTTGGCCGATTTTGGGAGGATCTATGGCTACACCTTC. Translation: CASSLADFGRIYGYTF.

This clonotype has a handful of counts. V and J are TRBV5-5 and TRBJ2-3; D is unresolved. V was cut by 0 bases and J by 5 bases, with 7 bases left in between. The CDR3 runs to 13 residues. From germline, CDR1 is SGHKS and CDR2 YYEKEE (reference sequence). The CDR3 is CASSLDVGDTQYF. CDR3 nucleotide sequence: TGTGCCAGCAGCTTGGACGTCGGAGATACGCAGTATTTT.

This clonotype was seen a handful of times. The chain combines TRBV6-2 or TRBV6-3 with TRBJ2-1, with a tentative D call TRBD2 (5 bases). V was clipped by 5 bases and J by 6 bases, with 17 bases between them. CDR3 length: 15 amino acids. Germline V CDR1 and CDR2: MNHEY, SVGEGT. CDR3 coding DNA: TGTGCCAGCAGTCAACCCGGGATATCGAGCAATGAGCAGTTCTTC. Protein product: CASSQPGISSNEQFF.

This clonotype has ten or more counts. The CDR3 coding sequence is TGTGCCAGCAGCCCCGTGGGGGGCTCGAACGAGCAGTACTTC. It encodes CASSPVGGSNEQYF. The rearrangement links TRBV11-2 to TRBJ2-7; either TRBD1 or TRBD2 may supply D (6 bases each). Germline CDR1 is SGHAT and CDR2 is FQNNGV. The germline V and J ends were trimmed by 5 bases and 5 bases, with 16 bases remaining between them. This CDR3 has 14 residues.

This clonotype turned up a few times. The V call is TRBV5-4, the J call TRBJ2-2; no firm D call. The ends were cut back, 5 bases at V and 7 bases at J, with 18 bases in the middle. The CDR3 consists of 15 residues. Germline CDR1 and CDR2: SGHNT and YYREEE (reference sequence). CDR3 in DNA: TGTGCCAGCAGAATATGGACCGAAACGGGCGGGGAGCTGTTTTTT. Amino acid sequence: CASRIWTETGGELFF.

Comments on this clonotype: One end of the junction does not line up with germline, which may come from a read error. This chain links TRBV7-9 with TRBJ2-7; 10 nucleotides align to TRBD1. The V gene's germline CDR1 is SEHNR and CDR2 FQNEAQ (reference sequence). The CDR3 spans 15 residues. The CDR3 region has the DNA TGTGCCGGCAGCCCAGGACAGGGGGGGGTCTACGAGCAGTACTTC. Protein sequence: CAGSPGQGGVYEQYF.

This clonotype occurred a few times. This chain uses TRBV7-9 with TRBJ2-7; D might be TRBD1 (6 bases). The ends were cut back, 5 bases at V and 1 base at J, with 18 bases in the middle. Germline V gives CDR1 SEHNR, CDR2 FQNEAQ (reference sequence). The CDR3 is made up of 16 amino acids. The CDR3 reads CASSQAGTPASYEQYF. The CDR3 DNA reads as TGTGCCAGCAGCCAAGCCGGGACACCCGCATCCTACGAGCAGTACTTC.

This clonotype has at least ten counts. The chain recombines TRBV3-1 with TRBJ2-5, with TRBD1 as a possible D gene (5 bases). The CDR3 sequence is 14 residues long. V was cut by 4 bases and J by 0 bases, with 9 bases left in between. The germline V gene encodes CDR1 LGHDT and CDR2 YNNKEL (reference sequence). CDR3 region: CASSPGHNQETQYF. The DNA of the CDR3 is TGTGCCAGCAGCCCTGGACACAACCAAGAGACCCAGTACTTC.

V gene TRBV7-9 combines with J gene TRBJ2-6, with 8 bases that match TRBD1. The CDR3 is made up of 16 amino acids. Germline CDR1 and CDR2: SEHNR and FQNEAQ (reference sequence). V gave up 4 bases and J gave up 3 bases; unmatched junction bases: 5. In DNA, the CDR3 is TGTGCCAGCAGCTGGACAGGGATAGGTGGGGCCAACGTCCTGACTTTC. This sequence encodes CASSWTGIGGANVLTF. Using reference TRBV7-9 and TRBJ2-6 for the parts outside the CDR3, the full variable domain is DTGVSQNPRHKITKRGQNVTFRCDPISEHNRLYWYRQTLGQGPEFLTYFQNEAQLEKSRLLSDRFSAERPKGSFSTLEIQRTEQGDSAMYLCASSWTGIGGANVLTFGAGSRLTVL.

This chain joins TRBV7-9 and TRBJ1-2, with unresolved D. In germline, CDR1 is SEHNR, CDR2 FQNEAQ (reference sequence). V was shortened by 4 bases and J by 6 bases, with 12 bases between the two germline ends. This CDR3 is built from 13 residues. CDR3 loop: CASSYATIHGYTF. CDR3 nucleotide sequence: TGTGCCAGCAGCTACGCGACAATCCATGGCTACACCTTC.

This clonotype occurred a few times. The rearrangement uses TRBV3-1 and TRBJ1-2; no clear D gene. The CDR3 spans 9 residues. Germline V lookup: CDR1 LGHDT, CDR2 YNNKEL (reference sequence). V lost 6 bases, J lost 8 bases, and 4 bases lay in between. The CDR3 DNA is TGTGCCAGCAGAGAAGGCTACACCTTC. As protein: CASREGYTF.

This chain uses TRBV15 with TRBJ1-2, with 9 bases identical to TRBD1. J was trimmed by 3 bases and V by 0 bases; bases with no gene match: 2. Germline CDR1 reads LNHNV; CDR2 reads YYDKDF (reference sequence). The CDR3 contains 15 residues. CDR3 coding DNA: TGTGCCACCAGCAGAGATCACAGGGGGCACTATGGCTACACCTTC. Its translation: CATSRDHRGHYGYTF.

This clonotype was recorded many times. The CDR3 DNA follows: TGTGCCAGCAGCCAATTACAGGGGATCCTCTCCTACGAGCAGTACTTC. Amino acid sequence: CASSQLQGILSYEQYF. The rearrangement joins TRBV28 to TRBJ2-7; 7 positions agree with TRBD1. V trimming: 6 bases; J trimming: 0 bases; junction bases outside the gene matches: 11. CDR3 size: 16 residues. CDR1 and CDR2 from the germline V gene are MDHEN and SYDVKM.

This clonotype has just a few counts. This chain connects TRBV6-5 to TRBJ2-1, with D unclear. The germline gives CDR1 MNHEY, CDR2 SVGAGI. The CDR3 is 15 amino acids. Trimming stripped 2 bases from V and 0 bases from J, with 8 bases between. CDR3 amino acids: CASSYRPHSYNEQFF. Here the CDR3 DNA reads TGTGCCAGCAGTTACCGACCACACTCCTACAATGAGCAGTTCTTC.

V gene TRBV15 combines with J gene TRBJ1-5; D gene unclear. This CDR3 is 15 amino acids long. Germline CDR1 is LNHNV and CDR2 is YYDKDF (reference sequence). Trimming pared 0 bases from V and 0 bases from J, leaving 6 bases between. The CDR3 DNA reads TGTGCCACCAGCAGAGAGGGGAATAGCAATCAGCCCCAGCATTTT. Protein product: CATSREGNSNQPQHF.

Only a few counts were recorded for this clonotype. This chain uses TRBV12-3 or TRBV12-4 with TRBJ1-1; 7 positions agree with TRBD1. This CDR3 has 12 residues. The J segment lost 5 bases and the V segment lost 6 bases, leaving 3 bases of the junction unmatched. The DNA of the CDR3 is TGTGCCAGCAGCCTACAGGGGACTGAAGCTTTCTTT. It codes for CASSLQGTEAFF.

In its sample, this clonotype was seen a few times. The chain combines TRBV6-5 with TRBJ1-5; 12 bases map to TRBD1. CDR1 MNHEY and CDR2 SVGAGI come from the germline V gene. V shed 2 bases and J 6 bases; nucleotides not matched to a gene: 5. The length of the CDR3 is 16 residues. The CDR3 DNA follows: TGTGCCAGCAGTTACCCGGGACAGGGGGCTCGTCAGCCCCAGCATTTT. Its protein product is CASSYPGQGARQPQHF.

V and J are TRBV15 and TRBJ2-2; TRBD1 is a possible D gene (5 bases). The CDR3 sequence is 16 residues long. Trimming left V 3 bases short and J 2 bases short, with 13 bases between. CDR1 and CDR2 from the germline V gene are LNHNV and YYDKDF (reference sequence). The CDR3 reads CATSRTAILNTGELFF. CDR3 DNA sequence: TGTGCCACCAGCAGGACAGCGATACTAAACACCGGGGAGCTGTTTTTT. Looking up the rest from reference TRBV15 and TRBJ2-2 gives the full variable domain: DAMVIQNPRYQVTQFGKPVTLSCSQTLNHNVMYWYQQKSSQAPKLLFHYYDKDFNNEADTPDNFQSRRPNTSFCFLDIRSPGLGDTAMYLCATSRTAILNTGELFFGEGSRLTVL.

This clonotype was detected a few times. The chain couples TRBV2 to TRBJ2-2; weak D call: TRBD1 (6 bases). Germline CDR1 SNHLY, CDR2 FYNNEI. Trimming removed 7 bases from V and 6 bases from J, with 24 bases in between. The CDR3 consists of 17 residues. CDR3: CASTLPGQKFGAGELFF. For the CDR3, the DNA is TGTGCCAGCACTCTTCCCGGACAGAAATTTGGTGCCGGGGAGCTGTTTTTT.

This clonotype has at least ten counts. This chain links TRBV5-1 with TRBJ2-3; D gene unclear. The germline CDR1 and CDR2 sequences are SGHRS and YFSETQ. Between the trimmed V and J ends, which lost 0 bases and 0 bases, there was a span of 8 bases. The CDR3 totals 15 residues. The CDR3, as DNA: TGCGCCAGCAGCTTGGCTCCCAGGAGCACAGATACGCAGTATTTT. Translation gives CASSLAPRSTDTQYF.

This clonotype was counted between two and nine times. The chain combines TRBV30 with TRBJ2-7, with unresolved D. The CDR3 consists of 13 residues. Deletions cut 5 bases from V and 3 bases from J, with 14 bases between. From germline, CDR1 is GTSNPN and CDR2 SVGIG (reference sequence). The CDR3 DNA reads TGTGCCTGGGACGGTGCTCCCGGCTACGAGCAGTACTTC. It translates to CAWDGAPGYEQYF.

This clonotype showed up just a few times. The chain recombines TRBV28 with TRBJ2-7; the D is unclear. Germline CDR1 MDHEN, CDR2 SYDVKM. This CDR3 comprises 11 residues. Trimming took 6 bases from V and 3 from J, leaving 6 bases between them. This chain's CDR3 is CASSNNYEQYF. In DNA, the CDR3 is TGTGCCAGCAGCAATAACTACGAGCAGTACTTC.

This clonotype was detected only a few times. The chain has TRBV5-1 and TRBJ2-3; possibly TRBD2 for D (6 bases). V was clipped by 0 bases and J by 4 bases, with 15 bases between them. The CDR3 loop spans 16 amino acids. The germline CDR1 and CDR2 sequences are SGHRS and YFSETQ. The CDR3 DNA sequence: TGCGCCAGCAGCTTGGAAGGAAGCGGGTTGGCAGATACGCAGTATTTT. Amino acids: CASSLEGSGLADTQYF.

The chain joins TRBV19 to TRBJ1-5; TRBD1 aligns across 8 bases. V gave up 3 bases and J gave up 5 bases; unmatched junction bases: 9. The V gene's germline CDR1 is LNHDA and CDR2 SQIVND (reference sequence). This CDR3 spans 16 amino acids. Here the CDR3 DNA reads TGTGCCAGTAGTATCCGCAAGTACAGGGGGGATCAGCCCCAGCATTTT. It specifies CASSIRKYRGDQPQHF.